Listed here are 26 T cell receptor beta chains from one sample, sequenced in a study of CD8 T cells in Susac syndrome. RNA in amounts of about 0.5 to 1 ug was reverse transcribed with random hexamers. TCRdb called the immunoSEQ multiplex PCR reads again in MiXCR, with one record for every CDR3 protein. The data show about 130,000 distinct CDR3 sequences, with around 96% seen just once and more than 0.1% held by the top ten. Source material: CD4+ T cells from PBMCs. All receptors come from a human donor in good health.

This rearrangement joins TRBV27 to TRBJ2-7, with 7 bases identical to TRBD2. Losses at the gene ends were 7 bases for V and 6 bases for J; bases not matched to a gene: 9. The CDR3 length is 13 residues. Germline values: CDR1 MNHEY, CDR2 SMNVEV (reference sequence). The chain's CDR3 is CASKGGRAGEQYF. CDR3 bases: TGTGCCAGCAAGGGAGGGCGGGCAGGCGAGCAGTACTTC.

The DNA for the CDR3 is TGTGCCAGCAGGGGGCTGGTCGGGGAGCTGTTTTTT. Its protein is CASRGLVGELFF. This chain connects TRBV28 to TRBJ2-2, with D possibly matching TRBD1 (5 bases). This CDR3 spans 12 amino acids. CDR1 is MDHEN and CDR2 is SYDVKM in the germline V gene. Trimming pared 6 bases from V and 7 bases from J, leaving 9 bases between. Combining the CDR3 with reference TRBV28 and TRBJ2-2 gives the whole variable domain DVKVTQSSRYLVKRTGEKVFLECVQDMDHENMFWYRQDPGLGLRLIYFSYDVKMKEKGDIPEGYSVSREKKERFSLILESASTNQTSMYLCASRGLVGELFFGEGSRLTVL.

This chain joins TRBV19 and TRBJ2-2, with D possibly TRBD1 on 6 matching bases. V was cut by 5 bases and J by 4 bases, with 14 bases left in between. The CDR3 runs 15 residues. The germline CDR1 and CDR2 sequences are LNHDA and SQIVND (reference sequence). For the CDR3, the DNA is TGTGCCAGTAGTGCCCGACAGGTCTTCACCGGGGAGCTGTTTTTT. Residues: CASSARQVFTGELFF. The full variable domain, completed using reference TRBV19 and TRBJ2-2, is DGGITQSPKYLFRKEGQNVTLSCEQNLNHDAMYWYRQDPGQGLRLIYYSQIVNDFQKGDIAEGYSVSREKKESFPLTVTSAQKNPTAFYLCASSARQVFTGELFFGEGSRLTVL.

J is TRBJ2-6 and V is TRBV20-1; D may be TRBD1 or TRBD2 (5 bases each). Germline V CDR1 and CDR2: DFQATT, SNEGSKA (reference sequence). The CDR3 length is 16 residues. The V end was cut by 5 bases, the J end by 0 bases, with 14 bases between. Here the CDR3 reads CSADTGLYSGANVLTF. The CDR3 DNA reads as TGCAGTGCTGACACGGGGCTTTACTCTGGGGCCAACGTCCTGACTTTC.

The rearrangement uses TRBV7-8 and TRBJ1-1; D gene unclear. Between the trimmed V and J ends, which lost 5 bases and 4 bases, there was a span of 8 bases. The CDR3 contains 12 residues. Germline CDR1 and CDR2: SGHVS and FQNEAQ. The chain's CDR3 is CASSQGGTEAFF. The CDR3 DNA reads TGTGCCAGCAGCCAAGGCGGCACTGAAGCTTTCTTT. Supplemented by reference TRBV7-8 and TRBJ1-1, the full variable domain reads GAGVSQSPRYKVAKRGQDVALRCDPISGHVSLFWYQQALGQGPEFLTYFQNEAQLDKSGLPSDRFFAERPEGSVSTLKIQRTQQEDSAVYLCASSQGGTEAFFGQGTRLTVV.

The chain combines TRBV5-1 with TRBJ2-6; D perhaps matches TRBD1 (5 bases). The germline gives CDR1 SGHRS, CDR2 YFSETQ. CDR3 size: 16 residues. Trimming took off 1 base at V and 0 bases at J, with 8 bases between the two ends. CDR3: CASSLTGISGANVLTF. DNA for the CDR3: TGCGCCAGCAGCTTGACAGGTATCTCTGGGGCCAACGTCCTGACTTTC.

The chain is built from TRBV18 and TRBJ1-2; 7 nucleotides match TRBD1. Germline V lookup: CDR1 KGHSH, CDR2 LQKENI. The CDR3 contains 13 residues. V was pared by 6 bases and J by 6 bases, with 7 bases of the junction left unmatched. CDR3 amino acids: CASSPDRANGYTF. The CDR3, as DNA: TGTGCCAGCTCCCCCGACAGGGCAAATGGCTACACCTTC.

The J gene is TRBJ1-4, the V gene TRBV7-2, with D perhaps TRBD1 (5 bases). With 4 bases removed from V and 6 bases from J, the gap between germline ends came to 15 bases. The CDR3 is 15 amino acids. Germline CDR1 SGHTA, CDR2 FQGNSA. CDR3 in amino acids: CASSSPDRFDEKLFF. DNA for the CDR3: TGTGCCAGCAGCTCACCCGACAGATTTGATGAAAAACTGTTTTTT.

The CDR3 DNA reads TGCGCCAGCAGCTTGGGTGGGGCAACGAGCTCCTACGAGCAGTACTTC. Encoded protein: CASSLGGATSSYEQYF. The chain is built from TRBV5-1 and TRBJ2-7; TRBD1 is a possible D gene (5 bases). This CDR3 is 16 amino acids long. Germline CDR1 reads SGHRS; CDR2 reads YFSETQ. Trimming pared 0 bases from V and 0 bases from J, leaving 13 bases between.

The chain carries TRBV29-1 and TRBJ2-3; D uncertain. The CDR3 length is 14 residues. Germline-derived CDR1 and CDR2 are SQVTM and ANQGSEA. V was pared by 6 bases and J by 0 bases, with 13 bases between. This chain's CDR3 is CSVTPPASTDTQYF. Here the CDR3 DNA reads TGCAGCGTGACTCCCCCAGCGAGCACAGATACGCAGTATTTT.

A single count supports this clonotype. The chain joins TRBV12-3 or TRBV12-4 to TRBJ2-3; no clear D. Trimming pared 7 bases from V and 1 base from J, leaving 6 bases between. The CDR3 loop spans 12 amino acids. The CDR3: CASKRRTDTQYF. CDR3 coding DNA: TGTGCCAGCAAGAGACGCACAGATACGCAGTATTTT.

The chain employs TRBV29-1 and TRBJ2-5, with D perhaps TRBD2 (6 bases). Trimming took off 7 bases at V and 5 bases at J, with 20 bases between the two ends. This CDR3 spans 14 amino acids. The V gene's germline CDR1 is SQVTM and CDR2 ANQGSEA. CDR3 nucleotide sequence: TGCAGCGCCTCTCCCGGGGGATTAAGGGAGACCCAGTACTTC. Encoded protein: CSASPGGLRETQYF.

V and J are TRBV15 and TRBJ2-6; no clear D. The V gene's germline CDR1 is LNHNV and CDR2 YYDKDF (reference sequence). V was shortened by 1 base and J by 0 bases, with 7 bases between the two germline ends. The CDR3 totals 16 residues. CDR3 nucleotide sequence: TGTGCCACCAGCAGAGCCATCAGCTCTGGGGCCAACGTCCTGACTTTC. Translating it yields CATSRAISSGANVLTF.

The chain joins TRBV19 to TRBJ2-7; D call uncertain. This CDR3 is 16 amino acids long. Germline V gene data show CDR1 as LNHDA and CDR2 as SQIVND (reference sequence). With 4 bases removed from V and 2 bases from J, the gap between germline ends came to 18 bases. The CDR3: CASSTRGSRPPYEQYF. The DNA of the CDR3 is TGTGCCAGTAGTACCCGAGGCAGCCGTCCCCCCTACGAGCAGTACTTC. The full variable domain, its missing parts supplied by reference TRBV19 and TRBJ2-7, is DGGITQSPKYLFRKEGQNVTLSCEQNLNHDAMYWYRQDPGQGLRLIYYSQIVNDFQKGDIAEGYSVSREKKESFPLTVTSAQKNPTAFYLCASSTRGSRPPYEQYFGPGTRLTVT.

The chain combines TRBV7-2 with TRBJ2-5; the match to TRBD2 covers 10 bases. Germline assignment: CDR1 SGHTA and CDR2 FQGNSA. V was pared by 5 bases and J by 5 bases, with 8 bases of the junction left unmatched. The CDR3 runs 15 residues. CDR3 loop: CASSRAGGWGETQYF. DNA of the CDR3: TGTGCCAGCAGCCGAGCGGGAGGGTGGGGGGAGACCCAGTACTTC.

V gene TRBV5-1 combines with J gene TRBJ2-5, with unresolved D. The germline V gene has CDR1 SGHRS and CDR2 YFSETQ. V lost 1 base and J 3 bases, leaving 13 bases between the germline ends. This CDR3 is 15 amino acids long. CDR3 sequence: CASSLTAAPEETQYF. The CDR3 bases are TGCGCCAGCAGCTTGACAGCAGCTCCGGAAGAGACCCAGTACTTC. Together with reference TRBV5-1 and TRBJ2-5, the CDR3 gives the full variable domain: KAGVTQTPRYLIKTRGQQVTLSCSPISGHRSVSWYQQTPGQGLQFLFEYFSETQRNKGNFPGRFSGRQFSNSRSEMNVSTLELGDSALYLCASSLTAAPEETQYFGPGTRLLVL.

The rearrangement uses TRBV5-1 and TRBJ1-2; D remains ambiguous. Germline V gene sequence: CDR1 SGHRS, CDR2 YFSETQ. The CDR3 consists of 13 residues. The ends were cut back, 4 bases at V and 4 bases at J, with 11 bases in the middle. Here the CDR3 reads CASSPSRSYGYTF. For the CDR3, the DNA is TGCGCCAGCAGCCCCTCAAGGAGCTATGGCTACACCTTC.

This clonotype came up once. Here the CDR3 DNA reads TGTGCCAGTAGTATGGCCAGTCCCGGGGAGCTGTTTTTT. This codes for CASSMASPGELFF. The rearrangement links TRBV19 to TRBJ2-2; D is undetermined. This CDR3 is 13 amino acids long. In germline, CDR1 is LNHDA, CDR2 SQIVND (reference sequence). The V end was cut by 3 bases, the J end by 6 bases, with 8 bases between.

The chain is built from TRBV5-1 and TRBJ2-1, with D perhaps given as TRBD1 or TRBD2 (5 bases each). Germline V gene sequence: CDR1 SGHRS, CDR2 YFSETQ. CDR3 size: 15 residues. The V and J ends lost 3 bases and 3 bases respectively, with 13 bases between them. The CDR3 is CASSSGTGFYNEQFF. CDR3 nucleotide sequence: TGCGCCAGCAGCTCGGGGACGGGTTTCTACAATGAGCAGTTCTTC. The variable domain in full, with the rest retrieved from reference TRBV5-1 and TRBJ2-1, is KAGVTQTPRYLIKTRGQQVTLSCSPISGHRSVSWYQQTPGQGLQFLFEYFSETQRNKGNFPGRFSGRQFSNSRSEMNVSTLELGDSALYLCASSSGTGFYNEQFFGPGTRLTVL.

This CDR3 reads CASSQAARANVLTF. The DNA of the CDR3 is TGTGCCAGCAGCCAAGCTGCGAGGGCCAACGTCCTGACTTTC. The chain couples TRBV3-1 to TRBJ2-6; D unclear. V shed 1 base and J shed 5 bases, with 6 bases lying between them. The CDR3 totals 14 residues. Germline V lookup: CDR1 LGHDT, CDR2 YNNKEL (reference sequence).

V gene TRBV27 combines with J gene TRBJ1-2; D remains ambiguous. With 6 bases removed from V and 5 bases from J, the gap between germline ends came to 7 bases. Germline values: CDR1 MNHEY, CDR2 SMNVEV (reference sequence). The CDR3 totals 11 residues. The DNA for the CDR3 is TGTGCCAGCAGGCACCTATATGGCTACACCTTC. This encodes CASRHLYGYTF.

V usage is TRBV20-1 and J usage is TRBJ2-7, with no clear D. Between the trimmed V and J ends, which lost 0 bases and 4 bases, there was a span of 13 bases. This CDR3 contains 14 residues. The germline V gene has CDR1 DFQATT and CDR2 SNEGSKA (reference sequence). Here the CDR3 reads CSARDLANAYEQYF. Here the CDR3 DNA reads TGCAGTGCTAGAGATCTTGCGAATGCTTACGAGCAGTACTTC.

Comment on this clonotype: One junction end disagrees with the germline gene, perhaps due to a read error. The CDR3 DNA sequence: TGCGTCAGCTCTAGCGGGAGCTTTAACACCGGGGAGCTGTTTTTT. It yields the protein CVSSSGSFNTGELFF. V is TRBV5-1 and J is TRBJ2-2, with 10 bases matching TRBD2. The CDR3 consists of 15 residues. CDR1 SGHRS and CDR2 YFSETQ come from the germline V gene.

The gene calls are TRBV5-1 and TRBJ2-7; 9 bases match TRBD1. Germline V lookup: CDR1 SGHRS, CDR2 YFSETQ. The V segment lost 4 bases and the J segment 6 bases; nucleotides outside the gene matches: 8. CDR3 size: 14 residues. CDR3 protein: CASSPGDRESEQYF. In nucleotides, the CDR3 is TGCGCCAGCAGCCCAGGGGACAGGGAGAGCGAGCAGTACTTC.

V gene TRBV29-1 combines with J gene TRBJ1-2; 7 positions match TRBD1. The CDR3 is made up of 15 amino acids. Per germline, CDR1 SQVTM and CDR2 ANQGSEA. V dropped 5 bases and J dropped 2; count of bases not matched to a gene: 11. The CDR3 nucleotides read TGCAGCGTTCCGACAGGGTTATTCCTCAACTATGGCTACACCTTC. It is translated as CSVPTGLFLNYGYTF.

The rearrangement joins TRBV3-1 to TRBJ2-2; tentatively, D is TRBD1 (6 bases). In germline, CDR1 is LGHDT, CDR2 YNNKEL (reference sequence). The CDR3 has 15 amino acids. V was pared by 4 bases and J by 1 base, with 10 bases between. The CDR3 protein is CASSPDRLNTGELFF. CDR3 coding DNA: TGTGCCAGCAGCCCCGACAGGCTGAACACCGGGGAGCTGTTTTTT.